A selection of T cell receptor beta chains follows, all from one sample in a study of T cell clonotyping in hematopoietic cell transplantation. Using immunoSEQ multiplex PCR, the repertoire was profiled, and TCRdb retains in-frame clones only, with some absent. The sample contains approximately 13,000 clones, just under 85% of which appear only once. The sample consisted of PBMCs, taken 100 days after allogeneic stem cell transplant. These receptors all come from a female patient aged 40 to 55 who had an allogeneic stem cell transplant from a related donor, so T cells may come from the graft donor. Some clones in this sample may be carry-over from other donors' samples. The CDR3 runs from the conserved cysteine through the conserved F or W. A D gene is named only where the DNA matches it firmly. Clone sizes are given selectively: once, few, many, or a class where the clone is expanded.

V: TRBV28
length: 17
size: -
J: TRBJ1-2
D: -
CDR3: CASIPTTDSSRSYGYTF
DNA: TGTGCCAGCATTCCCACTACGGACTCCTCCCGGAGCTATGGCTACACCTTC

V: TRBV7-9
length: 15
size: -
J: TRBJ1-4
D: TRBD1
CDR3: CASSYSGTGDEKLFF
DNA: TGTGCCAGCAGTTATTCCGGGACAGGGGATGAAAAACTGTTTTTT

V: TRBV19
length: 12
size: -
J: TRBJ2-7
D: -
CDR3: CASRSGNYEQYF
DNA: TGTGCCAGTAGGTCGGGTAACTACGAGCAGTACTTC

V: TRBV6-4
length: 13
size: once
J: TRBJ2-2
D: -
CDR3: CASTAAYTGELFF
DNA: TGTGCCAGCACCGCGGCCTACACCGGGGAGCTGTTTTTT

V: TRBV5-1
length: 13
size: -
J: TRBJ2-7
D: TRBD1
CDR3: CASSLGTGIEQYF
DNA: TGCGCCAGCAGCTTGGGGACAGGGATCGAGCAGTACTTC

V: TRBV9
length: 15
size: once
J: TRBJ2-3
D: -
CDR3: CASSVEWRRADTQYF
DNA: TGTGCCAGCAGCGTGGAGTGGAGGCGCGCAGATACGCAGTATTTT

V: TRBV6-4
length: 15
size: -
J: TRBJ2-3
D: TRBD1
CDR3: CASSGAPDRGGTQYF
DNA: TGTGCCAGCAGTGGAGCTCCCGACAGGGGTGGTACGCAGTATTTT

V: TRBV7-2
length: 15
size: once
J: TRBJ1-1
D: -
CDR3: CASSLRGGMNTEAFF
DNA: TGTGCCAGCAGCTTACGGGGGGGCATGAACACTGAAGCTTTCTTT

V: TRBV27
length: 17
size: once
J: TRBJ2-6
D: TRBD2
CDR3: CASSLIWGGPGANVLTF
DNA: TGTGCCAGCAGTTTAATTTGGGGAGGGCCTGGGGCCAACGTCCTGACTTTC

V: TRBV7-2
length: 12
size: -
J: TRBJ2-2
D: -
CDR3: CASSFPTGELFF
DNA: TGTGCCAGCAGCTTTCCGACCGGGGAGCTGTTTTTT

V: TRBV5-4
length: 13
size: -
J: TRBJ1-1
D: -
CDR3: CASSPGPQNEAFF
DNA: TGTGCCAGCAGCCCCGGACCGCAGAATGAAGCTTTCTTT

V: TRBV20-1
length: 11
size: -
J: TRBJ2-5
D: -
CDR3: CSAQFQETQYF
DNA: TGCAGTGCTCAGTTCCAAGAGACCCAGTACTTC

V: TRBV4-1
length: 13
size: -
J: TRBJ1-2
D: -
CDR3: CASSQEWGDGYTF
DNA: TGCGCCAGCAGCCAAGAGTGGGGGGATGGCTACACCTTC

V: TRBV29-1
length: 14
size: -
J: TRBJ2-3
D: -
CDR3: CSVEEWAGKDTQYF
DNA: TGCAGCGTTGAAGAGTGGGCGGGGAAAGATACGCAGTATTTT

V: TRBV6-5
length: 14
size: -
J: TRBJ2-1
D: TRBD1
CDR3: CASSPGTGGNEQFF
DNA: TGTGCCAGCAGTCCCGGGACAGGGGGCAATGAGCAGTTCTTC

V: TRBV5-1
length: 14
size: -
J: TRBJ2-7
D: -
CDR3: CASSPVAANYEQYF
DNA: TGCGCCAGCAGCCCGGTCGCGGCGAACTACGAGCAGTACTTC

V: TRBV30
length: 14
size: -
J: TRBJ1-2
D: -
CDR3: CAWSDLLFYYGYTF
DNA: TGTGCCTGGAGTGATCTTCTGTTCTACTATGGCTACACCTTC

V: TRBV30
length: 16
size: -
J: TRBJ1-1
D: TRBD1
CDR3: CAWKGPGQLGSTEAFF
DNA: TGTGCCTGGAAGGGTCCGGGACAGTTGGGGAGCACTGAAGCTTTCTTT

V: TRBV5-4
length: 15
size: -
J: TRBJ2-7
D: -
CDR3: CASSPTAGVTYEQYF
DNA: TGTGCCAGCAGCCCCACGGCAGGAGTCACCTACGAGCAGTACTTC

V: TRBV19
length: 15
size: -
J: TRBJ2-7
D: -
CDR3: CASSMGRRGPHEQYF
DNA: TGTGCCAGTAGTATGGGCCGGAGGGGGCCCCACGAGCAGTACTTC

V: TRBV29-1
length: 12
size: -
J: TRBJ1-4
D: -
CDR3: CSVVQGDEKLFF
DNA: TGCAGCGTTGTACAGGGCGACGAAAAACTGTTTTTT

V: TRBV7-8
length: 15
size: -
J: TRBJ1-2
D: -
CDR3: CASSLAVQGLGGYTF
DNA: TGTGCCAGCAGCTTAGCGGTTCAGGGGCTGGGTGGCTACACCTTC

V: TRBV2
length: 14
size: -
J: TRBJ1-5
D: -
CDR3: CASSTETSNQPQHF
DNA: TGTGCCAGCAGCACCGAAACTAGCAATCAGCCCCAGCATTTT

V: TRBV27
length: 14
size: -
J: TRBJ2-7
D: -
CDR3: CASSSLGGTYEQYF
DNA: TGTGCCAGCAGTTCCCTAGGGGGTACCTACGAGCAGTACTTC

V: TRBV12-5
length: 16
size: -
J: TRBJ1-3
D: TRBD1
CDR3: CASGRDTGGTGNTIYF
DNA: TGTGCTAGTGGCCGTGATACAGGGGGAACTGGAAACACCATATATTTT

V: TRBV7-6
length: 16
size: -
J: TRBJ2-7
D: TRBD2
CDR3: CASSLVGTSGAYEQYF
DNA: TGTGCCAGCAGCTTAGTTGGGACTAGCGGGGCCTACGAGCAGTACTTC

V: TRBV6-5
length: 10
size: -
J: TRBJ1-2
D: -
CDR3: CASSFDPLSF
DNA: TGTGCCAGCAGTTTCGACCCGCTCTCCTTC

V: TRBV19
length: 15
size: -
J: TRBJ1-3
D: -
CDR3: CASFKDTNSGNTIYF
DNA: TGTGCCAGCTTTAAGGACACTAACTCTGGAAACACCATATATTTT

V: TRBV6-5
length: 15
size: -
J: TRBJ2-1
D: -
CDR3: CASSNRAMGSNEQFF
DNA: TGTGCCAGCAGTAATCGGGCTATGGGGTCCAATGAGCAGTTCTTC

V: TRBV20-1
length: 10
size: -
J: TRBJ1-2
D: -
CDR3: CSARGIGYTF
DNA: TGCAGTGCTAGAGGGATTGGCTACACCTTC

V: TRBV9
length: 14
size: -
J: TRBJ2-3
D: -
CDR3: CASSVLGRPDTQYF
DNA: TGTGCCAGCAGCGTCCTAGGTAGACCAGATACGCAGTATTTT

V: TRBV6-5
length: 14
size: -
J: TRBJ1-2
D: TRBD1
CDR3: CASRGGQGSYGYTF
DNA: TGTGCCAGCAGGGGGGGACAGGGAAGCTATGGCTACACCTTC

V: TRBV2
length: 16
size: once
J: TRBJ2-5
D: TRBD1
CDR3: CASSGVGQGDQETQYF
DNA: TGTGCCAGCAGTGGGGTGGGACAGGGGGACCAAGAGACCCAGTACTTC

V: TRBV6-5
length: 15
size: -
J: TRBJ2-7
D: TRBD2
CDR3: CASSYSAGVNYEQYF
DNA: TGTGCCAGCAGTTACTCGGCGGGGGTTAACTACGAGCAGTACTTC

V: TRBV6-6
length: 14
size: -
J: TRBJ2-1
D: -
CDR3: CASSYNPAYNEQFF
DNA: TGTGCCAGCAGTTATAACCCCGCCTACAATGAGCAGTTCTTC

V: TRBV2
length: 17
size: -
J: TRBJ2-7
D: -
CDR3: CASSEYSTPGTIYEQYF
DNA: TGTGCCAGCAGTGAATACTCGACCCCCGGGACAATCTACGAGCAGTACTTC

V: TRBV30
length: 13
size: -
J: TRBJ1-4
D: TRBD1
CDR3: CAWRFGQGQKLFF
DNA: TGTGCCTGGAGGTTTGGACAGGGCCAAAAACTGTTTTTT

V: TRBV15
length: 11
size: -
J: TRBJ1-2
D: -
CDR3: CATRDGYGYTF
DNA: TGTGCCACCAGGGACGGCTATGGCTACACCTTC

V: TRBV10-3
length: 16
size: medium-sized
J: TRBJ1-4
D: -
CDR3: CAISETQRATNEKLFF
DNA: TGTGCCATCAGTGAAACGCAGCGAGCAACTAATGAAAAACTGTTTTTT

V: TRBV30
length: 15
size: -
J: TRBJ1-6
D: -
CDR3: CAWNLRVDSNSPLHF
DNA: TGTGCCTGGAACCTCAGAGTAGATAGCAATTCACCCCTCCACTTT

V: TRBV6-5
length: 15
size: -
J: TRBJ1-5
D: TRBD1
CDR3: CASSYSGQGNQPQHF
DNA: TGTGCCAGCAGTTACTCAGGACAGGGAAATCAGCCCCAGCATTTT

V: TRBV5-1
length: 16
size: -
J: TRBJ2-2
D: -
CDR3: CASSLVGQGNAGELFF
DNA: TGCGCCAGCAGCTTGGTAGGTCAGGGGAACGCCGGGGAGCTGTTTTTT

V: TRBV2
length: 11
size: once
J: TRBJ1-2
D: -
CDR3: CASTRDSGYTF
DNA: TGTGCCAGCACGCGGGACTCTGGCTACACCTTC

V: TRBV10-3
length: 15
size: -
J: TRBJ1-5
D: -
CDR3: CAISVDPGVVQPQHF
DNA: TGTGCCATCAGTGTTGATCCGGGGGTTGTTCAGCCCCAGCATTTT

V: TRBV10-3
length: 13
size: -
J: TRBJ2-5
D: -
CDR3: CAISVSQESEQYF
DNA: TGTGCCATCAGTGTCAGTCAGGAGTCAGAGCAGTACTTC